Below are 5 T cell receptor beta chains sequenced from a single sample in a study of blood T cell repertoires in COVID-19. The table came from immunoSEQ multiplex PCR; TCRdb's copy has only in-frame clones and leaves some out. The sample has about 45,000 clones; around four fifths are singletons. The specimen was peripheral blood. These receptors were taken from a human donor in a cohort sampled during active COVID-19.

This sequence joins TRBV7-8 and TRBJ2-1; 7 positions agree with TRBD1. V lost 5 bases to trimming and J lost 0 bases; unmatched junction nucleotides: 7. From germline, CDR1 is SGHVS and CDR2 FQNEAQ. The CDR3 is 16 amino acids. The CDR3 here is CASSPADRVSYNEQFF. The CDR3 bases are TGTGCCAGCAGCCCTGCCGACAGGGTCTCCTACAATGAGCAGTTCTTC.

The V call is TRBV11-2, the J call TRBJ2-7; weak D call: TRBD1 (5 bases). CDR1 is SGHAT, CDR2 FQNNGV, per germline. Trimming pared 5 bases from V and 0 bases from J, leaving 14 bases between. This CDR3 has 15 residues. In DNA form, the CDR3 reads TGTGCCAGCAGCCTCGACGACAGTACCTCCTACGAGCAGTACGTC. Translating gives CASSLDDSTSYEQYV.

The rearrangement links TRBV10-3 to TRBJ2-1, with 10 positions matching TRBD2. The CDR3 runs 20 residues. Germline-derived CDR1 and CDR2 are ENHRY and SYGVKD. The V and J ends lost 0 bases and 1 base, in that order; junction bases with no gene match: 12. Here the CDR3 reads CAISESNPASGGRSYNEQFF. CDR3 nucleotide sequence: TGTGCCATCAGTGAGTCGAACCCGGCTAGCGGGGGACGTTCCTACAATGAGCAGTTCTTC.

This chain connects TRBV29-1 to TRBJ1-6, with 9 bases that match TRBD1. This CDR3 is 13 amino acids long. Germline values: CDR1 SQVTM, CDR2 ANQGSEA. V lost 6 bases, J lost 8 bases, and 5 bases stayed unmatched. Written as DNA, the CDR3 is TGCAGCGTACGGGACAGGGAAGATTCACCCCTCCACTTT. It translates to CSVRDREDSPLHF.

The V gene is TRBV7-9, the J gene TRBJ2-1, with D perhaps matching TRBD2 (6 bases). V gave up 0 bases and J gave up 7 bases, with 7 bases separating them. Germline CDR1 SEHNR, CDR2 FQNEAQ (reference sequence). The CDR3 is made up of 13 amino acids. The CDR3 region has the DNA TGTGCCAGCAGCTTAGCGGGGGGTAATGAGCAGTTCTTC. This gives the protein CASSLAGGNEQFF.